The 22 T cell receptor beta chains given below trace back to one sample, sequenced in a study of cytomegalovirus exposure and HLA in healthy donors. The PCR made use of 60 Vbeta and 13 Jbeta primers. Profiled with immunoSEQ multiplex PCR; TCRdb holds only in-frame clones, not every one. The table shows 250,000 to 350,000 clones, with 70% to 90% occurring only once. The sequenced material came from PBMCs. The receptors stem from a middle-aged man in good health and CMV-seropositive.

This clone occurred once. The chain carries TRBV5-6 and TRBJ1-5; TRBD1 is a possible D gene (5 bases). The CDR3 is 16 amino acids. Germline-derived CDR1 and CDR2 are SGHDT and YYEEEE. The germline V and J ends were trimmed by 4 bases and 1 base, with 15 bases remaining between them. CDR3 residues: CASSLNGQSSNQPQHF. The CDR3 DNA sequence: TGTGCCAGCAGCCTCAACGGACAATCCAGCAATCAGCCCCAGCATTTT.

CDR3 in DNA: TGTGCCAGCAGGACTAGCGGGATATCCTACGAGCAGTACTTC. It codes for CASRTSGISYEQYF. The chain joins TRBV28 to TRBJ2-7; 11 nucleotides match TRBD2. Per the germline V gene, CDR1 is MDHEN and CDR2 is SYDVKM. The CDR3 is made up of 14 amino acids. Trimming took 6 bases from V and 1 from J; bases not matched to a gene: 2. The complete variable domain, with remaining parts taken from reference TRBV28 and TRBJ2-7, reads DVKVTQSSRYLVKRTGEKVFLECVQDMDHENMFWYRQDPGLGLRLIYFSYDVKMKEKGDIPEGYSVSREKKERFSLILESASTNQTSMYLCASRTSGISYEQYFGPGTRLTVT.

The chain combines TRBV4-3 with TRBJ2-3; 8 bases align to TRBD2. CDR3 size: 19 residues. J was trimmed by 0 bases and V by 0 bases; bases with no gene match: 11. Germline V lookup: CDR1 LGHNA, CDR2 YSLEER. CDR3 residues: CASSQDPLTSETSTDTQYF. For the CDR3, the DNA is TGCGCCAGCAGCCAAGATCCCCTGACTAGCGAGACTAGCACAGATACGCAGTATTTT.

The chain is built from TRBV28 and TRBJ2-3, with TRBD2 identical over 12 bases. Germline V lookup: CDR1 MDHEN, CDR2 SYDVKM. This CDR3 comprises 17 residues. The ends lost 0 bases at V and 6 bases at J; junction bases unmatched: 7. CDR3: CASSLWASSGREDTQYF. The CDR3 DNA follows: TGTGCCAGCAGTTTATGGGCATCTAGCGGGAGGGAGGATACGCAGTATTTT.

In its sample, this clone was seen once. The rearrangement joins TRBV27 to TRBJ2-1; a weak D match, TRBD1 (5 bases). This CDR3 has 13 residues. The germline V gene encodes CDR1 MNHEY and CDR2 SMNVEV (reference sequence). With 6 bases removed from V and 8 bases from J, the gap between germline ends came to 14 bases. The CDR3 spells CASRGPGSDEQFF. In DNA, the CDR3 is TGTGCCAGCAGGGGGCCCGGGTCGGATGAGCAGTTCTTC.

Note on this clone: At one end the junction does not follow the germline gene, possibly because of a read error. V and J are TRBV7-9 and TRBJ2-7; D is undetermined. There are 12 residues in the CDR3. Germline V gene data show CDR1 as SEHNR and CDR2 as FQNEAQ (reference sequence). The CDR3 sequence: CSSSRASYEQYF. The CDR3 DNA is TGTTCCAGCAGCCGAGCGTCCTACGAGCAGTACTTC.

The chain combines TRBV19 with TRBJ2-1; 8 nucleotides match TRBD2. The CDR3 contains 14 residues. V shed 4 bases and J 6 bases; nucleotides not matched to a gene: 5. Germline CDR1 and CDR2: LNHDA and SQIVND (reference sequence). CDR3 sequence reads: CASSTGGAANEQFF. The CDR3 nucleotides read TGTGCCAGTAGTACGGGGGGGGCCGCCAATGAGCAGTTCTTC.

The gene calls are TRBV4-2 and TRBJ2-7; 7 bases align to TRBD1. V lost 4 bases, J lost 4 bases, and 4 bases stayed unmatched. The CDR3 runs 13 residues. Germline V gene data show CDR1 as LGHNA and CDR2 as YNFKEQ. The CDR3 is CASSPGTVYEQYF. The CDR3 DNA reads as TGTGCCAGCAGCCCCGGGACAGTATACGAGCAGTACTTC.

The CDR3 DNA reads TGTGCCAGTAGTACGGGGAATGGCGAAAAACTGTTTTTT. Protein product: CASSTGNGEKLFF. The chain has TRBV19 and TRBJ1-4; D gene uncertain. V was trimmed by 4 bases and J by 8 bases, leaving 11 bases between them. The germline V gene encodes CDR1 LNHDA and CDR2 SQIVND (reference sequence). This CDR3 has 13 amino acids.

The chain carries TRBV29-1 and TRBJ1-1; TRBD1 matches at 7 bases. CDR3 size: 14 residues. Per the germline V gene, CDR1 is SQVTM and CDR2 is ANQGSEA. V trimming: 7 bases; J trimming: 0 bases; junction bases outside the gene matches: 8. This CDR3 reads CSGGTAQMNTEAFF. In DNA, the CDR3 is TGCAGCGGGGGGACAGCCCAGATGAACACTGAAGCTTTCTTT.

The table lists this clone with a few counts. The rearrangement joins TRBV5-8 to TRBJ1-5, with D unresolved. Germline CDR1 reads SGHTS; CDR2 reads YDEGEE. V was cut by 4 bases and J by 0 bases, with 14 bases left in between. CDR3 length: 16 amino acids. Here the CDR3 reads CASSLRSHPSNQPQHF. CDR3 sequence (DNA): TGTGCCAGCAGCCTCCGGTCTCACCCTAGCAATCAGCCCCAGCATTTT.

The CDR3 is CASVAVDPGELFF. The CDR3 nucleotides are TGTGCCAGTGTGGCGGTAGACCCCGGGGAGCTGTTTTTT. V and J are TRBV19 and TRBJ2-2; D unclear. CDR3 length equals 13 residues. Germline lookup yields CDR1 LNHDA and CDR2 SQIVND (reference sequence). Deletions cut 8 bases from V and 6 bases from J, with 13 bases between.

The J gene is TRBJ2-1, the V gene TRBV27; 12 positions agree with TRBD1. The CDR3 loop spans 15 amino acids. CDR1 is MNHEY and CDR2 is SMNVEV in the germline V gene (reference sequence). V lost 4 bases and J lost 7; bases outside the gene matches: 5. The CDR3 DNA sequence: TGTGCCAGCAGTTCCCGGGACAGGGGGCTGAATGAGCAGTTCTTC. It is translated as CASSSRDRGLNEQFF.

This sequence joins TRBV28 and TRBJ2-1, with 7 bases matching TRBD2. Losses at the gene ends were 4 bases for V and 7 bases for J; bases not matched to a gene: 7. The CDR3 is 14 residues long. Germline V gives CDR1 MDHEN, CDR2 SYDVKM. CDR3 protein: CASSWLAEINEQFF. CDR3 DNA: TGTGCCAGCAGTTGGCTAGCGGAGATAAATGAGCAGTTCTTC.

The chain carries TRBV11-2 and TRBJ2-5; 7 nucleotides align to TRBD2. CDR1 SGHAT and CDR2 FQNNGV come from the germline V gene. With 1 base clipped from V and 7 bases from J, the junction kept 3 bases outside the gene matches. The CDR3 runs to 13 residues. The CDR3 spells CASSLGGGGTQYF. The CDR3 DNA reads TGTGCCAGCAGCTTAGGGGGCGGGGGGACCCAGTACTTC.

The table lists this clone with a count of one. This CDR3 is also generated by other DNA sequences in the sample. J is TRBJ2-7 and V is TRBV19; 8 positions agree with TRBD2. Trimming removed 1 base from V and 2 bases from J; junction bases left unmatched: 1. The CDR3 spans 14 residues. Germline lookup yields CDR1 LNHDA and CDR2 SQIVND (reference sequence). The CDR3 nucleotides read TGTGCCAGTAGTATAGCGGGAGGGCCCTACGAGCAGTACTTC. This sequence encodes CASSIAGGPYEQYF.

The table lists this clone with a few counts. Mismatch with germline at one junction end may stem from a read error. The chain carries TRBV28 and TRBJ1-2; TRBD1 matches 8 bases. The germline V gene encodes CDR1 MDHEN and CDR2 SYDVKM. The CDR3 is 18 amino acids. The CDR3 reads CASRIIPGRSRGAGGKYF. The DNA of the CDR3 is TGTGCCAGCAGGATTATTCCAGGAAGGAGCAGGGGAGCAGGGGGCAAGTACTTC.

The CDR3 here is CASTIPEREGTDTQYF. The CDR3, as DNA: TGTGCCAGCACCATTCCGGAGCGGGAGGGCACAGATACGCAGTATTTT. The genes are TRBV7-9 and TRBJ2-3, with 9 bases that match TRBD2. Trimming at V came to 7 bases and at J to 1 base, leaving 9 bases not matched to a gene. This CDR3 spans 16 amino acids. Per the germline V gene, CDR1 is SEHNR and CDR2 is FQNEAQ (reference sequence).

CDR3 residues: CASSEARSSDEQFF. In DNA, the CDR3 is TGTGCCAGCAGTGAAGCGCGAAGTAGCGATGAGCAGTTCTTC. The rearrangement links TRBV2 to TRBJ2-1; D is possibly TRBD2 (5 bases). This CDR3 has 14 residues. Germline CDR1 is SNHLY and CDR2 is FYNNEI. V lost 0 bases and J 8 bases, leaving 11 bases between the germline ends.

The V gene is TRBV7-8, the J gene TRBJ1-1; 8 nucleotides match TRBD1. The CDR3 covers 16 residues. CDR1 and CDR2 from the germline V gene are SGHVS and FQNEAQ. With V trimmed by 3 bases and J by 3 bases, 9 bases remained unmatched. The CDR3 nucleotides are TGTGCCAGCAGCTTGAGGGTCGGACAGGGCGACACTGAAGCTTTCTTT. It yields the protein CASSLRVGQGDTEAFF.

The chain carries TRBV28 and TRBJ2-7; 12 nucleotides line up with TRBD2. Trimming at V came to 5 bases and at J to 3 bases, leaving 5 bases not matched to a gene. Germline V gene lookup returns CDR1 MDHEN and CDR2 SYDVKM. This CDR3 is 15 amino acids long. CDR3 bases: TGTGCCAGCAGTACCTCGACTAGCGGGAGCTACGAGCAGTACTTC. It specifies CASSTSTSGSYEQYF. Full variable domain (missing parts from reference TRBV28 and TRBJ2-7): DVKVTQSSRYLVKRTGEKVFLECVQDMDHENMFWYRQDPGLGLRLIYFSYDVKMKEKGDIPEGYSVSREKKERFSLILESASTNQTSMYLCASSTSTSGSYEQYFGPGTRLTVT.

The chain uses TRBV29-1 and TRBJ2-7, with TRBD1 as a possible D gene (6 bases). The germline V and J ends were trimmed by 4 bases and 7 bases, with 14 bases remaining between them. The CDR3 is made up of 12 amino acids. CDR1 and CDR2 (germline): SQVTM, ANQGSEA. CDR3 DNA: TGCAGCGTTGCAGGGGCCCAGGAGGAGCAGTACTTC. Translation: CSVAGAQEEQYF.